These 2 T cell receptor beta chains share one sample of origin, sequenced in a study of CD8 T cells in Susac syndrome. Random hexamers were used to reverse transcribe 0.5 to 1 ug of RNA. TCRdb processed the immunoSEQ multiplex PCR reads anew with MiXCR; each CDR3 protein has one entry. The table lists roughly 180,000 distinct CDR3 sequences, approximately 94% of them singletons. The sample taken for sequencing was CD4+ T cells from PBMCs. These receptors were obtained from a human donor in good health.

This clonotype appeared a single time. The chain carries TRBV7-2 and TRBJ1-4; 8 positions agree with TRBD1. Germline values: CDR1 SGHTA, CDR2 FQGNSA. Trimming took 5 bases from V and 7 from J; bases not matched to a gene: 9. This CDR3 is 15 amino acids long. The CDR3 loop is CASSPRQGLVEKLFF. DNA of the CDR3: TGTGCCAGCAGCCCCAGACAGGGGCTCGTTGAAAAACTGTTTTTT.

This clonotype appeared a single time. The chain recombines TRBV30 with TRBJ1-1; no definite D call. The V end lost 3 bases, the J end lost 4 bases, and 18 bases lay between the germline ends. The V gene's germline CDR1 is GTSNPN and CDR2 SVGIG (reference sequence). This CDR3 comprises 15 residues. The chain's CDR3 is CAWRPRRVMGTEAFF. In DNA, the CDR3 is TGTGCCTGGAGACCAAGGCGGGTCATGGGCACTGAAGCTTTCTTT.